This entry lists 9 T cell receptor beta chains sequenced from one sample in a study of high-grade serous ovarian cancer treatment subgroups. The data were produced by immunoSEQ multiplex PCR, yet TCRdb's version contains in-frame clones alone and is incomplete. The repertoire has about 2,100 clones, under 85% of them found once; the top ten carry around 9%. The tumor samples were collected prior to definitive surgery or chemotherapy. The sequenced sample consisted of tumor tissue. The receptors originated from a human donor with high-grade serous ovarian cancer.

This clone has more than one count but fewer than ten. CDR3 in DNA: TGCGCCAGCAGCCGCGGGACGCTTAACTATGGCTACACCTTC. This gives the protein CASSRGTLNYGYTF. V and J are TRBV4-1 and TRBJ1-2, with a weak D call TRBD1 (5 bases). The length of the CDR3 is 14 residues. Trimming pared 4 bases from V and 1 base from J, leaving 10 bases between. Germline V gene sequence: CDR1 MGHRA, CDR2 YSYEKL.

The gene calls are TRBV6-6 and TRBJ1-2; D might be TRBD1 (5 bases). Germline-derived CDR1 and CDR2 are MNHNY and SVGAGI (reference sequence). This CDR3 region has 13 residues. Trimming took 7 bases from V and 4 from J, leaving 13 bases between them. This CDR3 reads CASTTGSSYGYTF. The DNA of the CDR3 is TGTGCCAGCACCACAGGATCAAGCTATGGCTACACCTTC.

The rearrangement joins TRBV5-5 to TRBJ1-3, with D unclear. The CDR3 consists of 14 residues. Germline V gene data show CDR1 as SGHKS and CDR2 as YYEKEE (reference sequence). Trimming shortened V by 4 bases and J by 4 bases, and 12 bases separated the two germline ends. CDR3 in DNA: TGTGCCAGCAGCCCACTGGCCGGGGGAAACACCATATATTTT. It yields the protein CASSPLAGGNTIYF. The complete variable domain, with remaining parts taken from reference TRBV5-5 and TRBJ1-3, reads DAGVTQSPTHLIKTRGQQVTLRCSPISGHKSVSWYQQVLGQGPQFIFQYYEKEERGRGNFPDRFSARQFPNYSSELNVNALLLGDSALYLCASSPLAGGNTIYFGEGSWLTVV.

The chain is built from TRBV7-9 and TRBJ2-1; 9 bases match TRBD2. The germline V gene encodes CDR1 SEHNR and CDR2 FQNEAQ (reference sequence). CDR3 length: 16 amino acids. V gave up 0 bases and J gave up 5 bases; unmatched junction bases: 5. The CDR3 DNA reads TGTGCCAGCAGCTTAGCAAGCGGGGGGATGGACAATGAGCAGTTCTTC. This codes for CASSLASGGMDNEQFF.

This chain connects TRBV7-2 to TRBJ1-6, with D unresolved. Trimming cost V 0 bases and J 7 bases, with 10 bases left between them. The germline gives CDR1 SGHTA, CDR2 FQGNSA. CDR3 length: 15 residues. The CDR3 here is CASSLAPPGNSPLHF. DNA of the CDR3: TGTGCCAGCAGCTTAGCTCCCCCCGGAAATTCACCCCTCCACTTT.

The gene calls are TRBV11-2 and TRBJ2-3, with D unclear. The CDR3 extends over 15 amino acids. Between the trimmed V and J ends, which lost 5 bases and 2 bases, there was a span of 14 bases. Per the germline V gene, CDR1 is SGHAT and CDR2 is FQNNGV. CDR3 protein: CASSLLGRITDTQYF. For the CDR3, the DNA is TGTGCCAGCAGCCTATTAGGCAGGATCACAGATACGCAGTATTTT.

The chain links TRBV4-3 to TRBJ2-2, with 7 bases lining up with TRBD2. Germline V lookup: CDR1 LGHNA, CDR2 YSLEER. Trimming cost V 4 bases and J 0 bases; bases outside gene matches: 2. This CDR3 has 15 amino acids. The CDR3 is CASSLRGANTGELFF. The DNA of the CDR3 is TGCGCCAGCAGCCTTCGGGGGGCGAACACCGGGGAGCTGTTTTTT.

J is TRBJ2-5 and V is TRBV7-6; D ambiguous. The CDR3 has 15 amino acids. V lost 2 bases and J lost 5, with 15 bases in between. The germline V gene encodes CDR1 SGHVS and CDR2 FNYEAQ. The CDR3 sequence: CASSLFTSQQETQYF. The CDR3 DNA reads as TGTGCCAGCAGCTTATTTACAAGTCAACAGGAGACCCAGTACTTC. The full variable domain, completed using reference TRBV7-6 and TRBJ2-5, is GAGVSQSPRYKVTKRGQDVALRCDPISGHVSLYWYRQALGQGPEFLTYFNYEAQQDKSGLPNDRFSAERPEGSISTLTIQRTEQRDSAMYRCASSLFTSQQETQYFGPGTRLLVL.

V and J are TRBV4-1 and TRBJ2-1; D is uncertain. V gave up 3 bases and J gave up 3 bases, with 9 bases separating them. Germline V gene lookup returns CDR1 MGHRA and CDR2 YSYEKL. This CDR3 has 14 residues. The CDR3 loop is CASSQAQGYNEQFF. The CDR3 DNA is TGCGCCAGCAGCCAGGCTCAAGGCTACAATGAGCAGTTCTTC.